This is a list of T cell receptor beta chains from one sample in a study of T cell responses to AZD1222 COVID-19 vaccine. Data came from immunoSEQ multiplex PCR; TCRdb stores just in-frame clones and leaves some out. The table includes approximately 85,000 clones, about 86% detected once. Here the sequenced sample was peripheral blood, taken on day 0 of AZD1222 vaccination. These TCRs come from an adult in good health. CDR3s include the opening cysteine and the closing phenylalanine or tryptophan. Each record gives: clone size, V gene, D gene, J gene, CDR3 protein, CDR3 DNA. D genes are given only for firm matches. Clone sizes are given selectively: once, few, many, or a class where the clone is expanded.

>once|TRBV4-2|TRBD1|TRBJ1-3
CASSQVQGAGNTIYF
TGTGCCAGCAGCCAAGTTCAGGGGGCTGGAAACACCATATATTTT
>-|TRBV7-2|TRBD1|TRBJ1-2
CASSSGQGNGYTF
TGTGCCAGCAGCTCGGGACAGGGTAACGGCTACACCTTC
>-|TRBV5-1|-|TRBJ1-5
CASSMGPNQPQHF
TGCGCCAGCAGCATGGGCCCCAATCAGCCCCAGCATTTT
>-|TRBV19|-|TRBJ1-1
CASSININTEAFF
TGTGCCAGTAGTATTAATATCAACACTGAAGCTTTCTTT
>-|TRBV11-2|-|TRBJ2-5
CASSLRRTAQETQYF
TGTGCCAGCAGCTTACGTCGAACGGCGCAAGAGACCCAGTACTTC
>-|TRBV27|TRBD1|TRBJ2-7
CASSHSRGQGGEQYF
TGTGCCAGCAGTCACTCCCGGGGACAGGGTGGGGAGCAGTACTTC
>-|TRBV5-1|TRBD1|TRBJ1-1
CASSSLDRVNTEAFF
TGCGCCAGCAGCAGTCTGGACAGGGTGAACACTGAAGCTTTCTTT
>once|TRBV4-3|TRBD2|TRBJ2-3
CASSLQTSGRSDTQYF
TGCGCCAGCAGCCTCCAAACTAGCGGGAGGTCAGATACGCAGTATTTT
>once|TRBV3-1/TRBV3-2|-|TRBJ1-1
CASSSTGGTEAFF
TGTGCCAGCAGCTCTACCGGGGGAACTGAAGCTTTCTTT
>few|TRBV12-3/TRBV12-4|-|TRBJ2-1
CASSSKRTEQFF
TGTGCCAGCAGTTCCAAACGGACAGAGCAGTTCTTC
>-|TRBV24-1|-|TRBJ2-1
CATSDLAWDNEQFF
TGTGCCACCAGTGATCTGGCATGGGACAATGAGCAGTTCTTC
>-|TRBV5-1|-|TRBJ2-7
CASSTGQPPYEQYF
TGCGCCAGCAGCACTGGACAGCCTCCCTACGAGCAGTACTTC
>-|TRBV9|-|TRBJ2-7
CASSVEGGGAYEQYF
TGTGCCAGCAGCGTAGAGGGAGGGGGAGCCTACGAGCAGTACTTC
>-|TRBV11-3|-|TRBJ2-5
CASSPGSGGETQYF
TGTGCCAGCAGCCCAGGGTCAGGAGGAGAGACCCAGTACTTC
>-|TRBV2|-|TRBJ1-4
CASSVRQQNEKLFF
TGTGCCAGCAGTGTACGGCAGCAGAATGAAAAACTGTTTTTT
>-|TRBV28|TRBD2|TRBJ2-7
CASSYTGLAGPEQYF
TGTGCCAGCAGTTACACGGGACTAGCGGGACCCGAGCAGTACTTC
>-|TRBV6-5|TRBD1|TRBJ1-4
CASSSETGAKLFF
TGTGCCAGCAGTTCCGAGACAGGGGCAAAACTGTTTTTT
>-|TRBV6-1|-|TRBJ2-7
CASSETVGNEQYF
TGTGCCAGCAGTGAAACGGTAGGCAACGAGCAGTACTTC
>-|TRBV19|-|TRBJ1-3
CASRQASGNTIYF
TGTGCCAGTCGGCAGGCCTCTGGAAACACCATATATTTT
>-|TRBV7-2|-|TRBJ2-1
CASSLVGVGHNEQFF
TGTGCCAGCAGCTTAGTTGGGGTTGGGCATAATGAGCAGTTCTTC
>few|TRBV7-2|-|TRBJ1-1
CASTIGLQSNTEAFF
TGTGCCAGCACTATTGGATTACAGTCGAACACTGAAGCTTTCTTT
>-|TRBV2|TRBD1|TRBJ1-1
CASSPSGTVNTEAFF
TGTGCCAGCAGTCCCTCCGGGACAGTTAACACTGAAGCTTTCTTT
>-|TRBV28|TRBD1|TRBJ1-6
CASSDQGAGNSPLHF
TGTGCCAGCAGTGACCAGGGGGCTGGTAATTCACCCCTCCACTTT
>once|TRBV10-3|TRBD1|TRBJ1-5
CAISAAGGLDSNQPQHF
TGTGCCATCAGTGCGGCAGGGGGCTTGGATAGCAATCAGCCCCAGCATTTT
>once|TRBV11-1|-|TRBJ2-7
CASSLGPFLEQYF
TGTGCCAGCAGCTTAGGCCCTTTTCTCGAGCAGTACTTC
>once|TRBV4-1|-|TRBJ2-3
CASSQAVGGSSTDTQYF
TGCGCCAGCAGCCAAGCCGTCGGAGGTTCTAGCACAGATACGCAGTATTTT
>-|TRBV5-5|-|TRBJ2-7
CASSASWGSYEQYF
TGTGCCAGCAGCGCCTCGTGGGGGTCCTACGAGCAGTACTTC
>-|TRBV7-9|-|TRBJ2-7
CASSPRDNSYEQYF
TGTGCCAGCAGCCCCCGGGACAACTCCTACGAGCAGTACTTC
>-|TRBV27|-|TRBJ2-7
CASSNAERPTYEQYF
TGTGCCAGCAGTAACGCGGAGCGACCGACCTACGAGCAGTACTTC
>-|TRBV29-1|-|TRBJ1-3
CSVEDRGGDSGNTIYF
TGCAGCGTTGAAGATAGGGGGGGCGATTCTGGAAACACCATATATTTT
>-|TRBV30|TRBD2|TRBJ2-5
CAWSVRTSGGQETQYF
TGTGCCTGGAGTGTAAGAACTAGCGGGGGACAAGAGACCCAGTACTTC
>-|TRBV19|-|TRBJ1-2
CASSIGEGTRNGYTF
TGTGCCAGTAGTATAGGAGAAGGGACACGCAATGGCTACACCTTC
>once|TRBV27|-|TRBJ2-1
CASTLSTSYNEQFF
TGTGCCAGCACCCTTTCCACCTCCTACAATGAGCAGTTCTTC
>-|TRBV21-1|-|TRBJ2-6
CASSKVKQPGANVLTF
TGTGCCAGCAGCAAAGTAAAACAGCCTGGGGCCAACGTCCTGACTTTC
>once|TRBV19|TRBD2|TRBJ2-5
CASSPSPGLAGQETQYF
TGTGCCAGTAGTCCATCTCCGGGACTAGCGGGGCAAGAGACCCAGTACTTC
>-|TRBV28|-|TRBJ2-7
CASSLTAISYEQYF
TGTGCCAGCAGTTTAACAGCAATTTCCTACGAGCAGTACTTC
>-|TRBV3-1/TRBV3-2|-|TRBJ2-5
CASSQDPGFSETQYF
TGTGCCAGCAGCCAAGATCCCGGGTTTTCAGAGACCCAGTACTTC
>-|TRBV7-9|-|TRBJ1-5
CASSTSPNQPQHF
TGTGCCAGCAGCACCAGTCCTAATCAGCCCCAGCATTTT
>-|TRBV11-2|-|TRBJ1-1
CASSLDTVNTEAFF
TGTGCCAGCAGCTTAGACACGGTGAACACTGAAGCTTTCTTT
>-|TRBV5-1|TRBD1|TRBJ1-2
CASSSGTGERNYGYTF
TGCGCCAGCAGCTCCGGGACAGGGGAACGTAACTATGGCTACACCTTC
>few|TRBV10-3|-|TRBJ1-2
CAIGSGTADYGYTF
TGTGCCATCGGTTCCGGGACGGCAGACTATGGCTACACCTTC
>-|TRBV18|-|TRBJ2-7
CASSRDRIGTDSYEQYF
TGTGCCAGCTCACGCGACAGGATTGGCACCGACTCCTACGAGCAGTACTTC
>-|TRBV11-2|-|TRBJ1-6
CASSRRRDKDSPLHF
TGTGCCAGCAGCCGCCGCCGGGACAAAGATTCACCCCTCCACTTT
>-|TRBV28|TRBD1|TRBJ1-3
CASGTGGSGNTIYF
TGTGCCAGCGGTACAGGGGGCTCTGGAAACACCATATATTTT
>-|TRBV28|-|TRBJ2-7
CASSFHGGDRAEQYF
TGTGCCAGCAGTTTCCACGGGGGTGACAGGGCCGAGCAGTACTTC
>-|TRBV19|-|TRBJ1-5
CASQTNSNQPQHF
TGTGCCAGCCAAACAAATAGCAATCAGCCCCAGCATTTT
>-|TRBV6-5|-|TRBJ1-1
CASSPGGVNTEAFF
TGTGCCAGCAGTCCCGGGGGAGTGAACACTGAAGCTTTCTTT
>-|TRBV28|TRBD1|TRBJ1-3
CASSPPGQGLTGNTIYF
TGTGCCAGCAGTCCACCCGGACAGGGTCTGACAGGAAACACCATATATTTT
>-|TRBV9|TRBD2|TRBJ2-7
CASSVLAGESYEQYF
TGTGCCAGCAGCGTACTAGCGGGGGAGTCCTACGAGCAGTACTTC
>-|TRBV14|-|TRBJ1-3
CASSQPGTGNTIYF
TGTGCCAGCAGCCAGCCGGGGACGGGAAACACCATATATTTT
>-|TRBV9|-|TRBJ1-3
CASSVSPTGISGNTIYF
TGTGCCAGCAGCGTATCTCCCACAGGGATCTCTGGAAACACCATATATTTT
>-|TRBV15|-|TRBJ1-2
CATSRGGGYGYTF
TGTGCCACCAGCAGAGGAGGGGGCTATGGCTACACCTTC
>-|TRBV7-9|TRBD2|TRBJ2-1
CASSSLAGGTGEQFF
TGTGCCAGCAGCTCTTTAGCGGGGGGAACGGGTGAGCAGTTCTTC
>-|TRBV24-1|-|TRBJ1-5
CATSGAGPQPQHF
TGTGCCACCAGTGGAGCAGGGCCGCAGCCCCAGCATTTT